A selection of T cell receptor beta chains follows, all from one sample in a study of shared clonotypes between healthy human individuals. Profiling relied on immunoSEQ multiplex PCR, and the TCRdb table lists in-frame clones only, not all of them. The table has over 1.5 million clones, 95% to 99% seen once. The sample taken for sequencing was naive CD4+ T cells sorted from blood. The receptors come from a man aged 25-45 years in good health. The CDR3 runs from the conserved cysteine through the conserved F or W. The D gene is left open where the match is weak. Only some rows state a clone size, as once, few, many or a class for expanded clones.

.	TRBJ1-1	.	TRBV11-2	CASSSHAVTEAFF	TGTGCCAGCAGCTCACATGCTGTCACTGAAGCTTTCTTT
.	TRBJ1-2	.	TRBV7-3	CASSLSGTSYLYTF	TGTGCCAGCAGCTTAAGTGGGACCTCTTATCTTTACACCTTC
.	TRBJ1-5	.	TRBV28	CASSSPSNQPQHF	TGTGCCAGCAGTTCCCCTTCCAATCAGCCCCAGCATTTT
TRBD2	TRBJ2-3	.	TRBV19	CASSPGTSGRARDTQYF	TGTGCCAGTAGTCCCGGGACTAGCGGGAGGGCCAGAGATACGCAGTATTTT
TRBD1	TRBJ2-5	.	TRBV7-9	CASSGTGGMETQYF	TGTGCCAGCAGCGGGACAGGGGGCATGGAGACCCAGTACTTC
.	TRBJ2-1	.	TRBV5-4	CASSMGRYDEQFF	TGTGCCAGCAGCATGGGAAGATACGATGAGCAGTTCTTC
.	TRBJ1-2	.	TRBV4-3	CASSRLSLGDGYTF	TGCGCCAGCAGCCGGCTGTCTTTAGGGGATGGCTACACCTTC
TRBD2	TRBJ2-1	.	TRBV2	CASTVGLAGSNEQFF	TGTGCCAGCACCGTGGGACTAGCGGGAAGCAATGAGCAGTTCTTC
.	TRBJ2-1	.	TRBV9	CASSVRHNEQFF	TGTGCCAGCAGCGTACGCCACAATGAGCAGTTCTTC
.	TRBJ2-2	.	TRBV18	CASSPLRNGVAGELFF	TGTGCCAGCTCACCTCTTAGGAATGGGGTCGCCGGGGAGCTGTTTTTT
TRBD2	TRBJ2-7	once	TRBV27	CASSKRTSGRSREQYF	TGTGCCAGCAGTAAGCGGACTAGCGGGAGGTCACGCGAGCAGTACTTC
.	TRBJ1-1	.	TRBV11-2	CASSATGYSEAFF	TGTGCCAGCAGCGCAACAGGGTACTCCGAAGCTTTCTTT
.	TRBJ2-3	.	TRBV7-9	CASSSDRSTDTQYF	TGTGCCAGCAGCTCCGACAGGTCCACAGATACGCAGTATTTT
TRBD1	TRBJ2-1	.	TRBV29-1	CSVSGTGRYNEQFF	TGCAGCGTTTCCGGGACAGGGAGATACAATGAGCAGTTCTTC
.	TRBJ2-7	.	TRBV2	CASSEVLASSYEQYF	TGTGCCAGCAGTGAAGTACTGGCGAGCTCCTACGAGCAGTACTTC
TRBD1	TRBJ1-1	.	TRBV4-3	CASSVSGTDYEAFF	TGCGCCAGCAGCGTATCCGGGACAGATTATGAAGCTTTCTTT
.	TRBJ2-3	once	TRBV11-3	CASSLDGSTDTQYF	TGTGCCAGCAGCTTAGACGGGAGCACAGATACGCAGTATTTT
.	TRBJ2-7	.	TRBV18	CASSANNYEQYF	TGTGCCAGCTCAGCCAACAACTACGAGCAGTACTTC
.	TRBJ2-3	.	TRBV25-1	CASSPGPTQYF	TGTGCCAGCAGCCCAGGTCCAACGCAGTATTTT
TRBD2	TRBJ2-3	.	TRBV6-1	CASSDSGLSTDTQYF	TGTGCCAGCAGTGACTCGGGACTAAGCACAGATACGCAGTATTTT
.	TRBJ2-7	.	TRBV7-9	CASSLGRSDLFDYEQYF	TGTGCCAGCAGCTTAGGCCGCTCGGACTTGTTTGACTACGAGCAGTACTTC
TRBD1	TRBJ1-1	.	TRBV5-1	CASSRTGDTEAFF	TGCGCCAGCAGCCGGACAGGAGACACTGAAGCTTTCTTT
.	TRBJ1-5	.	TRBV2	CASTGRVGQPQHF	TGTGCCAGCACCGGGAGGGTAGGTCAGCCCCAGCATTTT
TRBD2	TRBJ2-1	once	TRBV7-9	CASSSREWPYNEQFF	TGTGCCAGCAGCTCGCGGGAGTGGCCCTACAATGAGCAGTTCTTC
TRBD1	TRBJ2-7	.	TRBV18	CASSGSRDRQTYEQYF	TGTGCCAGCTCAGGATCCCGGGACAGGCAGACCTACGAGCAGTACTTC
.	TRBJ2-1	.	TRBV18	CASSPDGPTYNEQFF	TGTGCCAGCTCACCGGACGGACCCACCTACAATGAGCAGTTCTTC
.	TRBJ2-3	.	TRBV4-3	CASSQVFGVGTDTQYF	TGCGCCAGCAGCCAAGTTTTCGGGGTTGGGACAGATACGCAGTATTTT
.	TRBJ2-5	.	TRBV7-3	CASSYGTAQETQYF	TGTGCCAGCAGCTACGGGACGGCCCAAGAGACCCAGTACTTC
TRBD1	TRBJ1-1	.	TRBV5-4	CASSLGQGPPLGAFF	TGTGCCAGCAGCTTGGGACAGGGTCCCCCATTGGGAGCTTTCTTT
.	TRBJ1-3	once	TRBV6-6	CASSYSSANSGNTIYF	TGTGCCAGCAGTTACTCGTCGGCGAACTCTGGAAACACCATATATTTT
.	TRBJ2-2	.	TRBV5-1	CASSLARQNTGELFF	TGCGCCAGCAGCTTGGCCAGACAGAACACCGGGGAGCTGTTTTTT
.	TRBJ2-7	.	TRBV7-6	CASSSYRGGAYEQYF	TGTGCCAGCAGCTCTTACAGGGGAGGTGCCTACGAGCAGTACTTC
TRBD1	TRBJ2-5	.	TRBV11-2	CASSLLDGTGVGKTQYF	TGTGCCAGCAGCTTATTGGACGGGACAGGGGTTGGAAAGACCCAGTACTTC
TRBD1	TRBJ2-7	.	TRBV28	CASSLDRVKHEQYF	TGTGCCAGCAGTCTGGACAGGGTTAAACACGAGCAGTACTTC
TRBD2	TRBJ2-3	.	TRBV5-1	CASSLEGGRMIGQYF	TGCGCCAGCAGCTTGGAAGGCGGGAGAATGATCGGGCAGTATTTT
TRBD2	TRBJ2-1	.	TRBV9	CASSPAGSSYNEQFF	TGTGCCAGCTCACCAGCGGGATCCTCCTACAATGAGCAGTTCTTC
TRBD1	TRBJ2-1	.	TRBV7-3	CASSPPGGGRGEQFF	TGTGCCAGCAGCCCGCCAGGGGGTGGCCGCGGGGAGCAGTTCTTC
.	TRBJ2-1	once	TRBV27	CASLKITGTRIYNEQFF	TGTGCCAGCCTAAAGATTACCGGGACCAGAATTTACAATGAGCAGTTCTTC
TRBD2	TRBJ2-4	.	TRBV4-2	CASSPEGLAGNIQYF	TGTGCCAGCAGCCCCGAGGGACTAGCGGGAAACATTCAGTACTTC
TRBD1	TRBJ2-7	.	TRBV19	CASSITTGDYEQYF	TGTGCCAGTAGTATTACTACAGGGGACTACGAGCAGTACTTC
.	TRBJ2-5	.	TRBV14	CASSLWATRHQETQYF	TGTGCCAGCAGCTTGTGGGCCACCCGACACCAAGAGACCCAGTACTTC
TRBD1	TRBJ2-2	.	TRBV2	CASSRQGVYTGELFF	TGTGCCAGCAGCAGACAGGGGGTTTACACCGGGGAGCTGTTTTTT